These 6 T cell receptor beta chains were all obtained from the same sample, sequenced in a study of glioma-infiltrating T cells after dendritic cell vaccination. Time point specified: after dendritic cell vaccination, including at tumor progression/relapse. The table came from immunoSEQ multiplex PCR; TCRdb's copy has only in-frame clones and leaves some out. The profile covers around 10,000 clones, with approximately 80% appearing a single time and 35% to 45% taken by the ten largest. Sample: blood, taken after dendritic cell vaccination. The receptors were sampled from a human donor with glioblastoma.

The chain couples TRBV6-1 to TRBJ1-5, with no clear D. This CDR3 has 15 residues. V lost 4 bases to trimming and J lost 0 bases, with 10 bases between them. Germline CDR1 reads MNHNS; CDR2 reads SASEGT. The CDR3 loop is CASSVSGGSNQPQHF. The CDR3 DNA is TGTGCCAGCAGTGTATCAGGTGGTAGCAATCAGCCCCAGCATTTT.

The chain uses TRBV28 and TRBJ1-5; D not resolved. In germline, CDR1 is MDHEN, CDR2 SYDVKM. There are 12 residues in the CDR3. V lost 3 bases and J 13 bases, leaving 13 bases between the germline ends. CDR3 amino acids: CASSFGMLGQHF. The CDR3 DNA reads TGTGCCAGCAGTTTCGGGATGTTAGGTCAGCATTTT.

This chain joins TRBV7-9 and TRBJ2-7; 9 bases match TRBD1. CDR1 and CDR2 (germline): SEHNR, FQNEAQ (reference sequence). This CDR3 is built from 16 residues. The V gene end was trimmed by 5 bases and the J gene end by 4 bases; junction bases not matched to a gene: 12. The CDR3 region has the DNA TGTGCCAGCAGCCCAATCACAGGGGGCGGAGGGTACGAGCAGTACTTC. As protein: CASSPITGGGGYEQYF.

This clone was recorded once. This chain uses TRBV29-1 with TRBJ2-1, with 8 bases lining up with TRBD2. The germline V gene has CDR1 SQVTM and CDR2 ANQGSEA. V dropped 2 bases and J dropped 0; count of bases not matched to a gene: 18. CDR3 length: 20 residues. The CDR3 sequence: CSVEFRPGVAGPHSYNEQFF. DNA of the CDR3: TGCAGCGTTGAATTCCGTCCGGGGGTAGCGGGACCCCACTCCTACAATGAGCAGTTCTTC.

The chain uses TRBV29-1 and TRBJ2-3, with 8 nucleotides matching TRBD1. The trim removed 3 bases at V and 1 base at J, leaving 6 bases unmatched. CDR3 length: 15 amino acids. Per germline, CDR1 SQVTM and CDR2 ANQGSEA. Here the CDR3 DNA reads TGCAGCGTTGATGGTGACAGGGGACGCACAGATACGCAGTATTTT. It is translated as CSVDGDRGRTDTQYF.

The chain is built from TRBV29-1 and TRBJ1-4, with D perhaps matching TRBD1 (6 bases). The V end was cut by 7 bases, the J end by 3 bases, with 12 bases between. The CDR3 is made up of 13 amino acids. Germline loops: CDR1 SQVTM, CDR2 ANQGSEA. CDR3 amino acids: CSGGGRPNEKLFF. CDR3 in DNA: TGCAGCGGGGGGGGGCGGCCTAATGAAAAACTGTTTTTT. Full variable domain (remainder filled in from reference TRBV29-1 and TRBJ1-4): SAVISQKPSRDICQRGTSLTIQCQVDSQVTMMFWYRQQPGQSLTLIATANQGSEATYESGFVIDKFPISRPNLTFSTLTVSNMSPEDSSIYLCSGGGRPNEKLFFGSGTQLSVL.